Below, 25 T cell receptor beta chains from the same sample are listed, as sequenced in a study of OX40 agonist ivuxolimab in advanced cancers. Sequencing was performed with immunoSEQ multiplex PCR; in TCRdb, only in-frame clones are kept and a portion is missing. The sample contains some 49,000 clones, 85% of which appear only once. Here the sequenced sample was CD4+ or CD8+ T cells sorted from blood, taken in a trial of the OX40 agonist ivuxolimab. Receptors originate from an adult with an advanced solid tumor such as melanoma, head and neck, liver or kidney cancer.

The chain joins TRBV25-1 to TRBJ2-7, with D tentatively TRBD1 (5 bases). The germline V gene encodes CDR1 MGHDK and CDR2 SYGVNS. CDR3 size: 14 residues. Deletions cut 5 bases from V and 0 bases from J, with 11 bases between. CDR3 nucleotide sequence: TGTGCCAGCAGTTTTGTGACAGTCTCCTACGAGCAGTACTTC. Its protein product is CASSFVTVSYEQYF.

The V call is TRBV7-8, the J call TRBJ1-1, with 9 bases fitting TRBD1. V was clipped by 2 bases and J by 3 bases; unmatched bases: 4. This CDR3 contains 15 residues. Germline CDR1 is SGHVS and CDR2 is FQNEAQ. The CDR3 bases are TGTGCCAGCAGCTTATGGGACAGGGTGGACACTGAAGCTTTCTTT. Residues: CASSLWDRVDTEAFF.

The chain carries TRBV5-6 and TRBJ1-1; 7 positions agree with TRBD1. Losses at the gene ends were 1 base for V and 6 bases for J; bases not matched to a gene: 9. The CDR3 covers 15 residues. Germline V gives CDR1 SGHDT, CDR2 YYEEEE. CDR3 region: CASSLLTQGGPEAFF. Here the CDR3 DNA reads TGTGCCAGCAGCTTGCTAACGCAGGGGGGGCCTGAAGCTTTCTTT.

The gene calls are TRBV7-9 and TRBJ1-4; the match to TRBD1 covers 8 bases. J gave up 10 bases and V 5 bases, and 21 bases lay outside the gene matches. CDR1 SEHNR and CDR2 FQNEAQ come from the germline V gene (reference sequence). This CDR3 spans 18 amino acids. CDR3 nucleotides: TGTGCCAGCAGCCCGATAGAGTCATATGGGACAGGCTTGCGAAAACTGTTTTTT. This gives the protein CASSPIESYGTGLRKLFF.

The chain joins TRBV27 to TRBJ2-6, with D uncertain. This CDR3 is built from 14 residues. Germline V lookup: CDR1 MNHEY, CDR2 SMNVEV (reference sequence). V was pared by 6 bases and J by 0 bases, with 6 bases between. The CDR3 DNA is TGTGCCAGCAGCCGGAGCTCTGGGGCCAACGTCCTGACTTTC. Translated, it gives CASSRSSGANVLTF.

The CDR3 DNA reads as TGTGCCAGCAGCTTAATTGAAGGGACAGGCGAGCAGTTCTTC. It is translated as CASSLIEGTGEQFF. V and J are TRBV7-6 and TRBJ2-1; 8 nucleotides align to TRBD1. With V trimmed by 2 bases and J by 10 bases, 7 bases remained unmatched. CDR1 and CDR2 (germline): SGHVS, FNYEAQ. This CDR3 is 14 amino acids long.

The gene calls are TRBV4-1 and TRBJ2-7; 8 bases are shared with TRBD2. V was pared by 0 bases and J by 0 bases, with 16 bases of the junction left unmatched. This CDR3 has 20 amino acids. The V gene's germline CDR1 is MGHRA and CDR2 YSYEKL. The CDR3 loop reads CASSQDLLRYGGENSYEQYF. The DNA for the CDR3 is TGCGCCAGCAGCCAAGATCTTCTCCGGTACGGGGGGGAAAACTCCTACGAGCAGTACTTC.

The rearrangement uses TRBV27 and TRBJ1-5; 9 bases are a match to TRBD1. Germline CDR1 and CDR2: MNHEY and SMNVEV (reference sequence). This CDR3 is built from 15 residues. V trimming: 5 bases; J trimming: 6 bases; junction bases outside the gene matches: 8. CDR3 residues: CASSPYRGQGQPQHF. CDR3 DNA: TGTGCCAGCAGTCCATACAGGGGGCAGGGTCAGCCCCAGCATTTT.

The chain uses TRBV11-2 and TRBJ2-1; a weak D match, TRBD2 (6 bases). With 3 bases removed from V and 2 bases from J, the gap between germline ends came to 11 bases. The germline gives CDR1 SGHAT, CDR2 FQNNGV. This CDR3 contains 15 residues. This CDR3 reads CASSLTTGAYNEQFF. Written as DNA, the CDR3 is TGTGCCAGCAGCTTGACGACGGGAGCCTACAATGAGCAGTTCTTC.

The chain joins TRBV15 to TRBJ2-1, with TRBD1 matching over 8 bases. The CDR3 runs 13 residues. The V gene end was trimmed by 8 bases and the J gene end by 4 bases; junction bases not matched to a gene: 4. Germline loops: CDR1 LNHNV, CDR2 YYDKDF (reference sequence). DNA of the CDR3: TGTGCCACCGGGGGACAGGTTTACAATGAGCAGTTCTTC. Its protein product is CATGGQVYNEQFF. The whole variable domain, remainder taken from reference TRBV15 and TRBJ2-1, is DAMVIQNPRYQVTQFGKPVTLSCSQTLNHNVMYWYQQKSSQAPKLLFHYYDKDFNNEADTPDNFQSRRPNTSFCFLDIRSPGLGDTAMYLCATGGQVYNEQFFGPGTRLTVL.

CDR3 residues: CASTPTGNTEAFF. CDR3 coding DNA: TGCGCCAGCACCCCGACAGGGAACACTGAAGCTTTCTTT. This sequence joins TRBV10-2 and TRBJ1-1, with D maybe TRBD1 (6 bases). Germline CDR1 WSHSY, CDR2 SAAADI. Trimming took off 7 bases at V and 1 base at J, with 10 bases between the two ends. The CDR3 loop spans 13 amino acids.

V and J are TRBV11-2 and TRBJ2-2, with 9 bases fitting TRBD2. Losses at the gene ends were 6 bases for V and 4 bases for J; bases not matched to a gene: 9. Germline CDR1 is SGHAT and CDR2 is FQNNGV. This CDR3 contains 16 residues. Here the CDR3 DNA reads TGTGCCAGCAGTTTCTGGACTAGCGCGGCCACCGGGGAGCTGTTTTTT. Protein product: CASSFWTSAATGELFF.

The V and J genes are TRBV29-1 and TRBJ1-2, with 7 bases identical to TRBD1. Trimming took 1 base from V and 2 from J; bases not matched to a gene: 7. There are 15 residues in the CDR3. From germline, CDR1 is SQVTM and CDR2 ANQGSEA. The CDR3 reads CSVEVGRGPNYGYTF. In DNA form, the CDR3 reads TGCAGCGTTGAAGTAGGGAGGGGGCCAAACTATGGCTACACCTTC.

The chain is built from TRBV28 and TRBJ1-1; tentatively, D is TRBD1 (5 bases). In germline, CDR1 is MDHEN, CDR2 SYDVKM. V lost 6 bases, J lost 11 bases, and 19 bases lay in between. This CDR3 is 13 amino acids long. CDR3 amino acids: CASSPLGGEGAFF. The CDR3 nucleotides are TGTGCCAGCAGCCCACTCGGCGGAGAGGGGGCTTTCTTT.

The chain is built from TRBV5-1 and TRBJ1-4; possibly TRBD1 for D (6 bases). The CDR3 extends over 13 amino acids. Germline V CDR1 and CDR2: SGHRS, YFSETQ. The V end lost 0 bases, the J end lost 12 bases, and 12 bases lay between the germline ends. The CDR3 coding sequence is TGCGCCAGCAGCTTGGAGGGGGGATTCGAACTGTTTTTT. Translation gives CASSLEGGFELFF.

CDR3 residues: CASSEAGGVNTGELFF. The DNA of the CDR3 is TGCGCCAGCAGTGAGGCGGGGGGCGTGAACACCGGGGAGCTGTTTTTT. V usage is TRBV10-2 and J usage is TRBJ2-2; 8 nucleotides agree with TRBD2. The germline V gene has CDR1 WSHSY and CDR2 SAAADI. The ends lost 2 bases at V and 1 base at J; junction bases unmatched: 3. The CDR3 sequence is 16 residues long.

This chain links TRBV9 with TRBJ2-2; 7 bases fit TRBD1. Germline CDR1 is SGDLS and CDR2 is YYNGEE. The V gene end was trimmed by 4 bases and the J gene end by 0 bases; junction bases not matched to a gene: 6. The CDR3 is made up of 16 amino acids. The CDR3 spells CASSPRGGANTGELFF. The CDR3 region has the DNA TGTGCCAGCAGCCCCCGAGGGGGCGCGAACACCGGGGAGCTGTTTTTT.

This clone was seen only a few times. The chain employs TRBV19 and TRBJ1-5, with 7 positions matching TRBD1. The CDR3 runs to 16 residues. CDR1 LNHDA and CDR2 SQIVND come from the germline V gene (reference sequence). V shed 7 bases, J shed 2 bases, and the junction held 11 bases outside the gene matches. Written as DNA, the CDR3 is TGTGCCAGTACCGATGTTGTGCAGGGGGGCAATCAGCCCCAGCATTTT. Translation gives CASTDVVQGGNQPQHF.

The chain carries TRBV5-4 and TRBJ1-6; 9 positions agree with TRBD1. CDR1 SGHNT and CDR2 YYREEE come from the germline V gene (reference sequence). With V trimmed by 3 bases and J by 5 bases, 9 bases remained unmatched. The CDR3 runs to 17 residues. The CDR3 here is CASSSLDRGFNNSPLHF. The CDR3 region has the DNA TGTGCCAGCAGCTCACTGGACAGGGGTTTTAATAATTCACCCCTCCACTTT. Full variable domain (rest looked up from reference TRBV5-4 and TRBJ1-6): ETGVTQSPTHLIKTRGQQVTLRCSSQSGHNTVSWYQQALGQGPQFIFQYYREEENGRGNFPPRFSGLQFPNYSSELNVNALELDDSALYLCASSSLDRGFNNSPLHFGNGTRLTVT.

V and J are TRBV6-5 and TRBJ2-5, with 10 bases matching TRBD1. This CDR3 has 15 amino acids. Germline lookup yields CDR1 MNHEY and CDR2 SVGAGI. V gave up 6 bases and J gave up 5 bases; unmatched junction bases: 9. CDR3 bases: TGTGCCAGCAGCAACCGACAGGGGGCTAGGGAGACCCAGTACTTC. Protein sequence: CASSNRQGARETQYF.

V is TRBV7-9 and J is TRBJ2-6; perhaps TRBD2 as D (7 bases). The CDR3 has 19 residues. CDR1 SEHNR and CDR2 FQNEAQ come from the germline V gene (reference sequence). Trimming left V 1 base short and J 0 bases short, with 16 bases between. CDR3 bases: TGTGCCAGCAGCTTAGTTGCGGGGGCCTCTAGCTCTGGGGCCAACGTCCTGACTTTC. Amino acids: CASSLVAGASSSGANVLTF.

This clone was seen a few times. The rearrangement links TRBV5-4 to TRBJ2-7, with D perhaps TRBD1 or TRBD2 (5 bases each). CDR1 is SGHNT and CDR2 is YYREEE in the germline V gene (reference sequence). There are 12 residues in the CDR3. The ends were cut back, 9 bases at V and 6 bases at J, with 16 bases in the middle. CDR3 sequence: CAIPGRAGEQYV. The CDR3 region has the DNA TGTGCCATCCCGGGCAGGGCGGGCGAGCAGTACGTC.

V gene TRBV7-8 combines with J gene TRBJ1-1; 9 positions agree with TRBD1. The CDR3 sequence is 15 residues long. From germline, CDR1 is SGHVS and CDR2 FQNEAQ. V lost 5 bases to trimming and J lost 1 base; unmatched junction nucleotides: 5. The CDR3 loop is CASSPNRGPNTEAFF. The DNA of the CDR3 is TGTGCCAGCAGCCCAAACAGGGGGCCGAACACTGAAGCTTTCTTT.

CDR3 DNA sequence: TGTGCCAGCTCACCACGGTCCAGCGGGGGCCCCAATGAGCAGTTCTTC. Its translation is CASSPRSSGGPNEQFF. This chain connects TRBV18 to TRBJ2-1, with 8 bases aligning to TRBD2. The ends lost 1 base at V and 6 bases at J; junction bases unmatched: 8. The CDR3 contains 16 residues. In germline, CDR1 is KGHSH, CDR2 LQKENI.

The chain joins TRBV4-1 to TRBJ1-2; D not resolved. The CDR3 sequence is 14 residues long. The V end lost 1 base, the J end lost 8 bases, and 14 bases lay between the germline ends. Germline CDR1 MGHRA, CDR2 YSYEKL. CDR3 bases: TGCGCCAGCAGCCAAGTGGGAGGGTCTGTCGGCTACACCTTC. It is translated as CASSQVGGSVGYTF.